The following is a T cell receptor beta chain sequence with its context. This sample stems from a study of T cell responses to AZD1222 COVID-19 vaccine. This CDR3 region has 15 residues. Germline loops: CDR1 SGHDN, CDR2 FVKESK. The V and J ends lost 4 bases and 2 bases, in that order; junction bases with no gene match: 7. The data were produced by immunoSEQ multiplex PCR, yet TCRdb's version contains in-frame clones alone and is incomplete. Of 150,000 to 180,000 clones detected, roughly 90% appear once; the ten largest clones hold approximately 17%. The receptor's source is an adult in good health. The starting material was peripheral blood, obtained on day 0 of AZD1222 vaccination. V is TRBV14 and J is TRBJ1-1, with TRBD1 identical over 7 bases. CDR3 nucleotide sequence: TGTGCCAGCAGCCCCACACGACAGGGTAACACTGAAGCTTTCTTT. Translation gives CASSPTRQGNTEAFF. Full variable domain (missing parts from reference TRBV14 and TRBJ1-1): EAGVTQFPSHSVIEKGQTVTLRCDPISGHDNLYWYRRVMGKEIKFLLHFVKESKQDESGMPNNRFLAERTGGTYSTLKVQPAELEDSGVYFCASSPTRQGNTEAFFGQGTRLTVV.